A single sample gave rise to the 26 T cell receptor beta chains below, sequenced in a study of blood T cell repertoires in COVID-19. The assay was immunoSEQ multiplex PCR, and TCRdb's table has in-frame clones only and misses some. Counted here are fewer than 250,000 clones, 70% to 90% occurring once; the ten biggest clones make up less than 4.5%. What was sequenced was peripheral blood. Receptor source: a man in his forties or fifties with acute or convalescent COVID-19.

The chain employs TRBV18 and TRBJ2-7, with D perhaps matching TRBD1 (5 bases). The germline gives CDR1 KGHSH, CDR2 LQKENI. The CDR3 runs 16 residues. Trimming shortened V by 3 bases and J by 2 bases, and 17 bases separated the two germline ends. Here the CDR3 reads CASSPGRSGRTYEQYF. The DNA for the CDR3 is TGTGCCAGCTCACCTGGGCGGTCAGGGCGAACCTACGAGCAGTACTTC.

This chain uses TRBV3-1 (or the pseudogene TRBV3-2) with TRBJ2-3; TRBD1 matches at 10 bases. The germline V gene encodes CDR1 LGHDT and CDR2 YNNKEL (reference sequence). The junction had 9 bases not matched to a gene; V was cut back by 5 bases and J by 4 bases. CDR3 length equals 16 residues. The CDR3 sequence: CASSSPGTGVADTQYF. In DNA form, the CDR3 reads TGTGCCAGCAGCTCACCCGGGACAGGGGTCGCAGATACGCAGTATTTT.

The chain combines TRBV7-9 with TRBJ1-4; D is uncertain. The CDR3 runs 12 residues. With 6 bases removed from V and 7 bases from J, the gap between germline ends came to 9 bases. Per the germline V gene, CDR1 is SEHNR and CDR2 is FQNEAQ (reference sequence). The CDR3 DNA reads as TGTGCCAGCAGGATATTCGGTGAAAAACTGTTTTTT. The encoded protein is CASRIFGEKLFF. The full variable domain, in which reference TRBV7-9 and TRBJ1-4 provide the parts outside the CDR3, is DTGVSQNPRHKITKRGQNVTFRCDPISEHNRLYWYRQTLGQGPEFLTYFQNEAQLEKSRLLSDRFSAERPKGSFSTLEIQRTEQGDSAMYLCASRIFGEKLFFGSGTQLSVL.

The V call is TRBV6-5, the J call TRBJ1-2, with TRBD1 identical over 9 bases. Germline V CDR1 and CDR2: MNHEY, SVGAGI. This CDR3 spans 14 amino acids. V lost 5 bases to trimming and J lost 3 bases; unmatched junction nucleotides: 4. CDR3 in amino acids: CASSQQGADYGYTF. In nucleotides, the CDR3 is TGTGCCAGCAGTCAACAGGGGGCCGACTATGGCTACACCTTC.

The rearrangement links TRBV25-1 to TRBJ2-7; 10 positions agree with TRBD2. CDR1 is MGHDK and CDR2 is SYGVNS in the germline V gene. The junction had 6 bases not matched to a gene; V was cut back by 6 bases and J by 4 bases. This CDR3 comprises 14 residues. CDR3 sequence (DNA): TGTGCCAGCAGGTACAGCGGGGGGGGTTACGAGCAGTACTTC. Protein: CASRYSGGGYEQYF.

The CDR3 nucleotides are TGCAGTGCTAGTAGCTCGGCGGCGGAAAATCAGCCCCAGCATTTT. This translates into CSASSSAAENQPQHF. The rearrangement joins TRBV20-1 to TRBJ1-5; D gene ambiguous. Germline CDR1 and CDR2: DFQATT and SNEGSKA (reference sequence). There are 15 residues in the CDR3. V lost 3 bases and J 4 bases, leaving 16 bases between the germline ends.

The chain carries TRBV2 and TRBJ2-7, with D unresolved. The CDR3 is 13 residues long. Germline CDR1 reads SNHLY; CDR2 reads FYNNEI. V gave up 4 bases and J gave up 1 base, with 8 bases separating them. The CDR3: CASSGGTSYEQYF. CDR3 in DNA: TGTGCCAGCAGTGGAGGAACGTCCTACGAGCAGTACTTC.

About this clone itself: Other nucleotide sequences in the sample specify the same CDR3. The chain couples TRBV12-3 or TRBV12-4 to TRBJ2-3; no definite D call. Deletions cut 4 bases from V and 4 bases from J, with 6 bases between. The CDR3 covers 12 residues. As DNA, the CDR3 is TGTGCCAGCAGTTCGAGCGCAGATACGCAGTATTTT. This codes for CASSSSADTQYF.

The chain carries TRBV5-5 and TRBJ2-5; tentatively, D is TRBD2 (6 bases). V gave up 6 bases and J gave up 5 bases, with 20 bases separating them. The CDR3 runs 15 residues. CDR1 and CDR2 from the germline V gene are SGHKS and YYEKEE (reference sequence). The CDR3 sequence is CASTRNGGVGETQYF. In nucleotides, the CDR3 is TGTGCCAGCACTCGAAACGGAGGGGTAGGGGAGACCCAGTACTTC.

There are a few counts of this clone. The chain recombines TRBV11-2 with TRBJ1-2, with TRBD1 matching 9 bases. The CDR3 runs to 16 residues. From germline, CDR1 is SGHAT and CDR2 FQNNGV. After removal of 4 bases from V and 4 bases from J, the junction contained 10 bases not matched to a gene. The CDR3 bases are TGTGCCAGCAGCTCCGAAGGGACAGGGCGACCCTATGGCTACACCTTC. Encoded protein: CASSSEGTGRPYGYTF.

The chain has TRBV21-1 and TRBJ2-7; the table names TRBD1, a call not compared with the DNA. TRBV21-1 is a listed pseudogene. There are 19 residues in the CDR3. The CDR3, as DNA: TGTGCCAGCAGCATCCCGGGACAGGGACACTATGCGCCCAACTACGAGCAGTACTTC. Its protein product is CASSIPGQGHYAPNYEQYF.

Here the CDR3 reads CASSPRLAVTYEQYF. The CDR3 coding sequence is TGTGCCAGCAGCCCTAGACTAGCGGTAACCTACGAGCAGTACTTC. V is TRBV3-1 (or the pseudogene TRBV3-2) and J is TRBJ2-7; 9 bases fit TRBD2. Germline CDR1 and CDR2: LGHDT and YNNKEL (reference sequence). V was clipped by 4 bases and J by 2 bases; unmatched bases: 6. This CDR3 contains 15 residues.

This clone was seen a handful of times. The chain has TRBV2 and TRBJ1-4, with no clear D. In germline, CDR1 is SNHLY, CDR2 FYNNEI. The CDR3 length is 14 residues. V shed 5 bases and J shed 0 bases, with 7 bases lying between them. The CDR3 DNA follows: TGTGCCAGCAGTTTTGGCACAACTAATGAAAAACTGTTTTTT. It is translated as CASSFGTTNEKLFF.

V is TRBV19 and J is TRBJ2-7, with TRBD1 identical over 9 bases. Trimming removed 5 bases from V and 2 bases from J; junction bases left unmatched: 4. Germline V lookup: CDR1 LNHDA, CDR2 SQIVND (reference sequence). The CDR3 is 14 residues long. This CDR3 is CASSAYRGPYEQYF. The CDR3 DNA reads as TGTGCCAGTAGTGCATACAGGGGGCCCTACGAGCAGTACTTC.

The rearrangement joins TRBV27 to TRBJ1-1; no clear D. The CDR3 is 13 residues long. V lost 6 bases, J lost 0 bases, and 8 bases lay in between. Germline lookup yields CDR1 MNHEY and CDR2 SMNVEV (reference sequence). The CDR3 DNA reads TGTGCCAGCAGGGACGGGGTGAACACTGAAGCTTTCTTT. The encoded protein is CASRDGVNTEAFF.

The chain couples TRBV30 to TRBJ1-1; TRBD1 aligns across 10 bases. Looked up from germline, CDR1 is GTSNPN and CDR2 is SVGIG (reference sequence). This CDR3 has 14 amino acids. With 5 bases clipped from V and 8 bases from J, the junction kept 11 bases outside the gene matches. CDR3: CAWQSGTGAPEAFF. The DNA of the CDR3 is TGTGCCTGGCAATCCGGGACAGGGGCTCCAGAAGCTTTCTTT.

A few counts support this clone. This chain uses TRBV6-2 or TRBV6-3 with TRBJ1-6; weak D call: TRBD1 (5 bases). Deletions cut 1 base from V and 0 bases from J, with 16 bases between. The CDR3 runs 19 residues. Germline assignment: CDR1 MNHEY and CDR2 SVGEGT. In DNA form, the CDR3 reads TGTGCCAGCAGTTACTACCGGGACGGAGGGCCCTCCTATAATTCACCCCTCCACTTT. It encodes CASSYYRDGGPSYNSPLHF.

The gene calls are TRBV7-8 and TRBJ2-1; 13 bases match TRBD2. CDR1 SGHVS and CDR2 FQNEAQ come from the germline V gene. The CDR3 extends over 16 amino acids. Germline trimming cut 6 bases from V and 0 bases from J; bases unmatched to any gene: 2. CDR3 bases: TGTGCCAGCAGGGGACTAGCGGGACCCTCCTACAATGAGCAGTTCTTC. Translation gives CASRGLAGPSYNEQFF.

V gene TRBV5-1 combines with J gene TRBJ2-7; TRBD1 aligns across 9 bases. Per germline, CDR1 SGHRS and CDR2 YFSETQ. This CDR3 is built from 13 residues. V lost 4 bases to trimming and J lost 3 bases; unmatched junction nucleotides: 2. DNA for the CDR3: TGCGCCAGCAGCCTGACAGGGGGCTACGAGCAGTACTTC. Its protein product is CASSLTGGYEQYF.

This rearrangement joins TRBV5-8 to TRBJ1-3; D may be TRBD1 (6 bases). CDR3 length: 16 amino acids. With 4 bases removed from V and 0 bases from J, the gap between germline ends came to 14 bases. Looked up from germline, CDR1 is SGHTS and CDR2 is YDEGEE. The CDR3 reads CASSLGGTYSGNTIYF. As DNA, the CDR3 is TGTGCCAGCAGCCTGGGGGGGACATACTCTGGAAACACCATATATTTT.

This rearrangement joins TRBV9 to TRBJ1-3; 8 nucleotides line up with TRBD1. Germline assignment: CDR1 SGDLS and CDR2 YYNGEE. The J segment lost 3 bases and the V segment lost 4 bases, leaving 9 bases of the junction unmatched. The CDR3 is 16 residues long. CDR3 DNA: TGTGCCAGCAGCCAAACCGGACAGGGCGTTGGAAACACCATATATTTT. Translation: CASSQTGQGVGNTIYF.

The CDR3 loop is CAISGSGGTYEQYF. The CDR3 DNA sequence: TGTGCCATCAGTGGCTCTGGCGGGACCTACGAGCAGTACTTC. The rearrangement uses TRBV10-3 and TRBJ2-7, with D perhaps TRBD2 (6 bases). This CDR3 spans 14 amino acids. Between the trimmed V and J ends, which lost 4 bases and 2 bases, there was a span of 12 bases. Looked up from germline, CDR1 is ENHRY and CDR2 is SYGVKD.

This chain links TRBV7-9 with TRBJ2-7; 9 positions agree with TRBD2. The CDR3 spans 14 residues. With 1 base clipped from V and 6 bases from J, the junction kept 4 bases outside the gene matches. Germline lookup yields CDR1 SEHNR and CDR2 FQNEAQ (reference sequence). The CDR3 region is CASSLGGRAREQYF. In nucleotides, the CDR3 is TGTGCCAGCAGCTTAGGCGGGAGGGCCCGCGAGCAGTACTTC.

This clone was observed a handful of times. J is TRBJ1-4 and V is TRBV5-1; TRBD1 agrees at 8 bases. In germline, CDR1 is SGHRS, CDR2 YFSETQ. The V gene end was trimmed by 2 bases and the J gene end by 7 bases; junction bases not matched to a gene: 7. The length of the CDR3 is 15 residues. As DNA, the CDR3 is TGCGCCAGCAGCTTCGGACAGGGACGCGGTGAAAAACTGTTTTTT. As protein: CASSFGQGRGEKLFF.

The chain has TRBV19 and TRBJ1-5; D is undetermined. The CDR3 sequence is 14 residues long. The germline V and J ends were trimmed by 4 bases and 5 bases, with 12 bases remaining between them. Germline V gives CDR1 LNHDA, CDR2 SQIVND (reference sequence). The CDR3 is CASSRLAVYQPQHF. The CDR3 region has the DNA TGTGCCAGTAGTAGGTTGGCAGTTTATCAGCCCCAGCATTTT. The whole variable domain, remainder taken from reference TRBV19 and TRBJ1-5, is DGGITQSPKYLFRKEGQNVTLSCEQNLNHDAMYWYRQDPGQGLRLIYYSQIVNDFQKGDIAEGYSVSREKKESFPLTVTSAQKNPTAFYLCASSRLAVYQPQHFGDGTRLSIL.

As DNA, the CDR3 is TGTGCCACCGGGACAGTGCTCAATCAGCCCCAGCATTTT. Translating it yields CATGTVLNQPQHF. The V call is TRBV30, the J call TRBJ1-5; 7 bases align to TRBD1. Germline assignment: CDR1 GTSNPN and CDR2 SVGIG (reference sequence). J gave up 3 bases and V 8 bases, and 7 bases lay outside the gene matches. This CDR3 is built from 13 residues.